The entry that follows covers one TCR beta chain sequence. Antigen specificity is unknown. The source of the sample is a study of siplizumab effects on memory and regulatory T cells. Study outcomes and limitations: A minor fraction of alloreactive clones, and no more, mapped to unstimulated subsets. Researchers did not confirm the suppressive function of proliferating Tregs from siplizumab cultures. Naive T cells were seemingly more diverse than memory cells, and major contributions to the alloresponse seemed to be made by them.

The CDR3 runs to 16 residues. Germline-derived CDR1 and CDR2 are MDHEN and SYDVKM. V lost 4 bases and J lost 0; bases outside the gene matches: 6. The study assayed approximately 100,000 TCR templates per sample. Clones were sequenced by immunoSEQ multiplex PCR, and TCRdb holds only the in-frame ones, with some missing. The sample holds 80,000 to 130,000 clones, 94% seen once. The sequenced sample was Tregs sorted from blood. The clonotype was recovered from a human donor in good health. This chain links TRBV28 with TRBJ1-1; 9 bases are a match to TRBD1. The CDR3 DNA sequence: TGTGCCAGCAGTTGGGGACAGGGTGTCATGAACACTGAAGCTTTCTTT. It codes for CASSWGQGVMNTEAFF.